Below are 7 T cell receptor beta chains sequenced from a single sample in a study of technical replicates of blood from a handful of donors. TCRdb keeps only in-frame clones here, not all; method: immunoSEQ multiplex PCR. The sample holds about 85,000 clones, 85% to 95% seen once. The sequenced sample consisted of T cells isolated from PBMCs. The receptors stem from a human donor in good health.

This clone was recorded once. The chain combines TRBV6-1 with TRBJ1-1, with 8 bases lining up with TRBD1. Germline assignment: CDR1 MNHNS and CDR2 SASEGT. The CDR3 has 13 residues. V was pared by 8 bases and J by 5 bases, with 7 bases of the junction left unmatched. This CDR3 is CASYETGVTEAFF. The CDR3 nucleotides are TGTGCCAGCTACGAGACAGGGGTGACTGAAGCTTTCTTT.

The chain links TRBV19 to TRBJ2-3; 13 bases fit TRBD2. This CDR3 is built from 16 residues. Per the germline V gene, CDR1 is LNHDA and CDR2 is SQIVND (reference sequence). The V and J ends lost 4 bases and 2 bases, in that order; junction bases with no gene match: 3. The CDR3 region is CASSRTSGGPTDTQYF. CDR3 DNA sequence: TGTGCCAGTAGTAGGACTAGCGGGGGCCCCACAGATACGCAGTATTTT.

The chain is built from TRBV5-1 and TRBJ2-1, with D maybe TRBD2 (6 bases). Germline CDR1 reads SGHRS; CDR2 reads YFSETQ. This CDR3 is 16 amino acids long. The V end was cut by 4 bases, the J end by 6 bases, with 20 bases between. CDR3 amino acids: CASSDKRGSGSNEQFF. CDR3 coding DNA: TGCGCCAGCAGCGACAAACGGGGGTCTGGTAGCAATGAGCAGTTCTTC. Complete variable domain (other parts from reference TRBV5-1 and TRBJ2-1): KAGVTQTPRYLIKTRGQQVTLSCSPISGHRSVSWYQQTPGQGLQFLFEYFSETQRNKGNFPGRFSGRQFSNSRSEMNVSTLELGDSALYLCASSDKRGSGSNEQFFGPGTRLTVL.

The V and J genes are TRBV10-2 and TRBJ1-1; unclear D gene. CDR1 and CDR2 (germline): WSHSY, SAAADI. V was clipped by 3 bases and J by 4 bases, with 12 bases between them. The CDR3 spans 14 residues. In DNA form, the CDR3 reads TGCGCCAGCAGTGATGAGGGTTGGAGCACTGAAGCTTTCTTT. It translates to CASSDEGWSTEAFF.

The chain employs TRBV5-6 and TRBJ2-3; D may be TRBD2 (6 bases). Germline CDR1 SGHDT, CDR2 YYEEEE. The CDR3 spans 14 residues. Trimming cost V 2 bases and J 2 bases, with 9 bases left between them. The CDR3 loop reads CASSFGTHTDTQYF. The CDR3 nucleotides are TGTGCCAGCAGCTTTGGGACTCACACAGATACGCAGTATTTT.

The chain uses TRBV2 and TRBJ1-2; 11 nucleotides agree with TRBD1. V lost 10 bases and J lost 4; bases outside the gene matches: 11. Germline CDR1 SNHLY, CDR2 FYNNEI. This CDR3 comprises 15 residues. The CDR3: CATPLRTGGRYGYTF. CDR3 bases: TGTGCCACCCCCCTCCGGACAGGGGGCCGCTATGGCTACACCTTC. Full variable domain (remainder filled in from reference TRBV2 and TRBJ1-2): EPEVTQTPSHQVTQMGQEVILRCVPISNHLYFYWYRQILGQKVEFLVSFYNNEISEKSEIFDDQFSVERPDGSNFTLKIRSTKLEDSAMYFCATPLRTGGRYGYTFGSGTRLTVV.

This rearrangement joins TRBV4-1 to TRBJ2-7, with 7 bases aligning to TRBD2. Germline CDR1 is MGHRA and CDR2 is YSYEKL. The CDR3 is made up of 16 amino acids. V lost 1 base to trimming and J lost 2 bases; unmatched junction nucleotides: 8. CDR3 coding DNA: TGCGCCAGCAGCCAAGCTTACTTTGCGGGGGCCTACGAGCAGTACTTC. This sequence encodes CASSQAYFAGAYEQYF.